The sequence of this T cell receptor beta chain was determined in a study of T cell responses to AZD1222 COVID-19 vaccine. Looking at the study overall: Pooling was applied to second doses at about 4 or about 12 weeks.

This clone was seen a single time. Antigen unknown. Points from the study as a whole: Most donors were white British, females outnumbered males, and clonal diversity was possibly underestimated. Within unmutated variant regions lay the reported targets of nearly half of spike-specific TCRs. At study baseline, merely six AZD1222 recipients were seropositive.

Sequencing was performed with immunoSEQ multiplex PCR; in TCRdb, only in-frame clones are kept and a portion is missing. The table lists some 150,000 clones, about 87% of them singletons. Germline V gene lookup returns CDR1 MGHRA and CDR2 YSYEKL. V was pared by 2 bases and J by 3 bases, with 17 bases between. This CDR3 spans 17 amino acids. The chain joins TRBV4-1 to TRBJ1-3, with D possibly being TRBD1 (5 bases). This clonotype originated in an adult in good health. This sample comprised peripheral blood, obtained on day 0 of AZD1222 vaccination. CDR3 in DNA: TGCGCCAGCAGCCAAAAAAGGCGGCAGGGCGGTGGAAACACCATATATTTT. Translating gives CASSQKRRQGGGNTIYF.